This TCR beta chain was sequenced in a study of T cell repertoires in cytomegalovirus infection. About this clonotype: The antigen remains unidentified.

The V end lost 0 bases, the J end lost 6 bases, and 9 bases lay between the germline ends. Per germline, CDR1 MNHEY and CDR2 SVGAGI. The CDR3 spans 13 residues. TCRdb recomputed calls from the reads with MiXCR, one row per CDR3 protein. The sample includes some 57,000 distinct CDR3 sequences, around 33% of them seen just once. Input material: PBMCs, sequenced either directly or after in vitro stimulation (not recorded which). The chain carries TRBV6-5 and TRBJ2-7; D is uncertain. The origin of this receptor is a human donor in good health (CMV status not recorded). Some clones in this sample may be carry-over from other donors' samples. For the CDR3, the DNA is TGTGCCAGCAGTTACTCGGTTAGGAGCGAGCAGTACTTC. Translated, it gives CASSYSVRSEQYF.